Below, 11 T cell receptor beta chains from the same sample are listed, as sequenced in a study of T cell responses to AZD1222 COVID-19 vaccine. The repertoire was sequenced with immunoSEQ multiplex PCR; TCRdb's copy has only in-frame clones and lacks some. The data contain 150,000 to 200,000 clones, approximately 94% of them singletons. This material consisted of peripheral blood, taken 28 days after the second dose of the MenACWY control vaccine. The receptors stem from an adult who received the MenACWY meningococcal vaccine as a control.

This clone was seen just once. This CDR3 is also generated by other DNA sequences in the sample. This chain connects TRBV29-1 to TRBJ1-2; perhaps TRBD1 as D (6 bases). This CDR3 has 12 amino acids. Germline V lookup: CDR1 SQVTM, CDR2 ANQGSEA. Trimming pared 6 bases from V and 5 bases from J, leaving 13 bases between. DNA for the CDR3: TGCAGCGTCACCGGGACAAATTATGGCTACACCTTC. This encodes CSVTGTNYGYTF.

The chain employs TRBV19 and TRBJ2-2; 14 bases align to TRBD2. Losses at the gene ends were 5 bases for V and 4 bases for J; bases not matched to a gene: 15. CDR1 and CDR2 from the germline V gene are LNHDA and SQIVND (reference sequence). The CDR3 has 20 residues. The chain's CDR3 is CASSLLGTSGSREGTGELFF. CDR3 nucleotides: TGTGCCAGTAGTCTCCTCGGGACTAGCGGGAGCAGGGAGGGCACCGGGGAGCTGTTTTTT.

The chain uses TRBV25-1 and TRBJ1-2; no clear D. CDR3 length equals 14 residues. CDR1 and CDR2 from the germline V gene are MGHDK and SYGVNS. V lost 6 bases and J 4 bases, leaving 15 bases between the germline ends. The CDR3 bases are TGTGCCAGCAGCCCCCCCTCCCCCATCTATGGCTACACCTTC. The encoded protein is CASSPPSPIYGYTF.

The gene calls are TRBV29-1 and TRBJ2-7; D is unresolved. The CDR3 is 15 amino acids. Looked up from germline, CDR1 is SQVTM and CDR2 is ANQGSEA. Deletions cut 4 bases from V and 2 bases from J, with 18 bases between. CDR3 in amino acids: CSVVPGPLLTYEQYF. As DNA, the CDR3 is TGCAGCGTTGTACCCGGGCCCCTTCTCACCTACGAGCAGTACTTC.

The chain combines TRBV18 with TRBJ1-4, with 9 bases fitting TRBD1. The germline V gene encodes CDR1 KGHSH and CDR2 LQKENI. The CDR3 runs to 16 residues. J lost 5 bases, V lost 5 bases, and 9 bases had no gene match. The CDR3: CASSSSGGQGNEKLFF. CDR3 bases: TGTGCCAGCTCATCATCCGGCGGACAGGGGAATGAAAAACTGTTTTTT.

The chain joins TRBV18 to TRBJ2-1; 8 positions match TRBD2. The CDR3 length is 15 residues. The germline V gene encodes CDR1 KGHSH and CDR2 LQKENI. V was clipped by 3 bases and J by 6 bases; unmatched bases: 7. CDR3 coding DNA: TGTGCCAGCTCACCGACGATAGCGGGACTCAATGAGCAGTTCTTC. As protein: CASSPTIAGLNEQFF.

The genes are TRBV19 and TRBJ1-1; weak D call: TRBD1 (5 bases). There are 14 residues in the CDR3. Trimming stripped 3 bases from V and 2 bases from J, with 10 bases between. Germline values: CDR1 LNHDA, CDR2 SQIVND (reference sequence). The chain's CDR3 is CASSMGQHNTEAFF. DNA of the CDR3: TGTGCCAGTAGTATGGGGCAGCACAACACTGAAGCTTTCTTT.

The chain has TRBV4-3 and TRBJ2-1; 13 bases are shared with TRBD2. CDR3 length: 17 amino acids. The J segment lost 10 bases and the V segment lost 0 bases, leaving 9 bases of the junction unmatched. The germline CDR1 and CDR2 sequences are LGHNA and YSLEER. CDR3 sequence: CASSQDPRGLAGREQFF. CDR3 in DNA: TGCGCCAGCAGCCAAGATCCCCGGGGACTAGCGGGACGAGAGCAGTTCTTC.

The CDR3 spells CAIGTDYGYTF. CDR3 DNA: TGTGCCATAGGGACAGACTATGGCTACACCTTC. The chain joins TRBV10-3 to TRBJ1-2; 7 nucleotides match TRBD1. The CDR3 totals 11 residues. V was pared by 9 bases and J by 3 bases, with 1 base of the junction left unmatched. CDR1 and CDR2 (germline): ENHRY, SYGVKD.

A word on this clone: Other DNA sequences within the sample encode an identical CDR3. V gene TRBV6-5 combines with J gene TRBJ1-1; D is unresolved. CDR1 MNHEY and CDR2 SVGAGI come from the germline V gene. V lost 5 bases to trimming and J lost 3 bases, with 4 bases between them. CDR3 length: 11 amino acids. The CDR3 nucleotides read TGTGCCAGCAGTCGTGACACTGAAGCTTTCTTT. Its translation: CASSRDTEAFF.

The CDR3 DNA reads TGTGCCAGCGCCAGGATAGCGGGAGCTGGCGAGCAGTACTTC. Its protein is CASARIAGAGEQYF. The chain links TRBV6-5 to TRBJ2-7; 9 nucleotides line up with TRBD2. J lost 6 bases, V lost 8 bases, and 11 bases had no gene match. There are 14 residues in the CDR3. Germline V gene data show CDR1 as MNHEY and CDR2 as SVGAGI.